Listed below are T cell receptor beta chains from one sample, sequenced in a study of blood T cell repertoires in COVID-19. TCRdb's table, derived via immunoSEQ multiplex PCR, lists solely in-frame clones and lacks some. The table has 80,000 to 90,000 clones, about 85% seen once; the top ten hold approximately 3%. Sequenced input: peripheral blood. The receptor set was obtained from a woman of 80 years or more with COVID-19, enrolled during active disease. Both conserved end residues are part of each CDR3. The D gene is left open where the match is weak. The size of a clone is reported for some rows only, either as once, few or many, or as a class for expanded clones.

d_call	clone_size	v_call	cdr3_length	j_call	cdr3_aa	cdr3_nt
NA	NA	TRBV7-2	13	TRBJ2-7	CASSSPARYEQYF	TGTGCCAGCAGCTCCCCCGCGCGCTACGAGCAGTACTTC
TRBD1	NA	TRBV5-1	14	TRBJ1-1	CASSLVSGGTEAFF	TGCGCCAGCAGCTTGGTGTCAGGGGGCACTGAAGCTTTCTTT
TRBD1	NA	TRBV5-1	14	TRBJ2-5	CASSQGALGETQYF	TGCGCCAGCAGTCAGGGGGCCCTTGGAGAGACCCAGTACTTC
NA	NA	TRBV6-5	14	TRBJ1-4	CASRGEGFGEKLFF	TGTGCCAGCAGAGGGGAGGGGTTCGGAGAAAAACTGTTTTTT
NA	NA	TRBV28	14	TRBJ1-2	CASSLWAGDYGYTF	TGTGCCAGCAGTTTATGGGCAGGGGACTATGGCTACACCTTC
TRBD1	NA	TRBV7-9	15	TRBJ1-2	CASSIAGTGDRGYTF	TGTGCCAGCAGCATCGCCGGGACAGGGGATCGGGGCTACACCTTC
NA	NA	TRBV28	15	TRBJ2-5	CASSLYAGPEETQYF	TGTGCCAGCAGTTTATACGCGGGACCGGAGGAGACCCAGTACTTC
TRBD2	NA	TRBV5-6	17	TRBJ2-3	CASSLGLTSGSTDTQYF	TGTGCCAGCAGCTTGGGACTTACTAGCGGGAGTACAGATACGCAGTATTTT
TRBD2	NA	TRBV18	18	TRBJ2-1	CASSTQGLAGVAYNEQFF	TGTGCCAGCTCAACCCAGGGACTAGCGGGAGTTGCCTACAATGAGCAGTTCTTC
NA	NA	TRBV5-1	15	TRBJ1-4	CASSGEGHTNEKLFF	TGCGCCAGCAGCGGGGAGGGACATACTAATGAAAAACTGTTTTTT
TRBD2	NA	TRBV11-2	17	TRBJ2-3	CASSSGLAGGWSDTQYF	TGTGCCAGCAGCTCAGGACTAGCGGGAGGATGGTCAGATACGCAGTATTTT
NA	NA	TRBV5-6	14	TRBJ2-7	CASSLQGSLREQYF	TGTGCCAGCAGTCTTCAGGGGTCGCTACGCGAGCAGTACTTC
TRBD1	NA	TRBV6-6	16	TRBJ1-6	CASSLGPRGGRSPLHF	TGTGCCAGCAGCCTCGGCCCCCGAGGGGGCCGATCACCCCTCCACTTT
NA	NA	TRBV18	14	TRBJ2-7	CASSLMGPSYEQYF	TGTGCCAGCTCACTCATGGGGCCATCCTACGAGCAGTACTTC
NA	NA	TRBV19	14	TRBJ1-1	CASSILTANTEAFF	TGTGCCAGTAGTATACTGACAGCTAACACTGAAGCTTTCTTT
NA	NA	TRBV19	16	TRBJ1-5	CASSMMGTGVNQPQHF	TGTGCCAGTAGTATGATGGGCACAGGAGTCAATCAGCCCCAGCATTTT
TRBD2	once	TRBV19	17	TRBJ2-1	CASREASGLRSYNEQFF	TGTGCCAGTAGGGAGGCTAGCGGACTGAGGTCCTACAATGAGCAGTTCTTC
NA	NA	TRBV6-5	12	TRBJ2-1	CASRAEGNEQFF	TGTGCCAGCAGAGCCGAGGGAAATGAGCAGTTCTTC
TRBD1	NA	TRBV2	16	TRBJ2-7	CASSDVRGGRFPEQYF	TGTGCCAGCAGTGACGTCCGAGGGGGCCGATTCCCCGAGCAGTACTTC
TRBD1	NA	TRBV25-1	11	TRBJ2-7	CATQGVNEQYF	TGTGCCACACAGGGGGTCAACGAGCAGTACTTC
NA	NA	TRBV6-2/TRBV6-3	12	TRBJ2-5	CASSYSRETQYF	TGTGCCAGCAGTTACTCGCGAGAGACCCAGTACTTC
TRBD2	NA	TRBV19	16	TRBJ2-3	CASSIGLAGGADTQYF	TGTGCCAGTAGTATAGGACTAGCGGGGGGGGCGGATACGCAGTATTTT
TRBD1	NA	TRBV5-1	15	TRBJ2-7	CASSLSGTVYSLRYF	TGCGCCAGCAGCTTGAGTGGGACAGTTTACTCCCTACGGTACTTC
TRBD2	NA	TRBV19	15	TRBJ2-3	CASTGGRMGTDTQYF	TGTGCCAGTACTGGCGGGAGGATGGGCACAGATACGCAGTATTTT
NA	once	TRBV7-8	16	TRBJ2-7	CASSLANRGGNYEQYF	TGTGCCAGCAGCTTAGCGAACAGGGGAGGAAACTACGAGCAGTACTTC
TRBD2	NA	TRBV5-1	17	TRBJ2-1	CASSLVLAGGGGNEQFF	TGCGCCAGCAGCTTGGTCCTAGCGGGAGGGGGGGGGAATGAGCAGTTCTTC
TRBD2	once	TRBV5-8	17	TRBJ2-1	CASSLDRLAGTYNEQFF	TGTGCCAGCAGCTTGGATCGCCTAGCGGGAACCTACAATGAGCAGTTCTTC
NA	NA	TRBV28	14	TRBJ1-5	CASSFRGIIQPQHF	TGTGCCAGCAGTTTTCGGGGAATCATTCAGCCCCAGCATTTT
TRBD2	NA	TRBV20-1	15	TRBJ2-5	CSARGTSGGRETQYF	TGCAGTGCTCGTGGGACTAGCGGGGGGCGAGAGACCCAGTACTTC
TRBD2	NA	TRBV11-2	19	TRBJ2-2	CASSPTGTSGTLGTGELFF	TGTGCCAGCAGCCCAACCGGGACTAGCGGAACTCTCGGCACCGGGGAGCTGTTTTTT
NA	NA	TRBV3-1/TRBV3-2	12	TRBJ2-1	CASSPAYNEQFF	TGTGCCAGCAGCCCCGCCTACAATGAGCAGTTCTTC
TRBD2	NA	TRBV13	14	TRBJ2-7	CASSLAGLAYEQYF	TGTGCCAGCAGCTTAGCGGGACTAGCGTACGAGCAGTACTTC
NA	NA	TRBV7-9	12	TRBJ1-1	CASSTRGTEAFF	TGTGCCAGCAGCACCCGGGGCACTGAAGCTTTCTTT
TRBD1	NA	TRBV12-3/TRBV12-4	11	TRBJ2-7	CASSLGTGQYF	TGTGCCAGCAGCTTGGGGACAGGGCAGTACTTC
NA	NA	TRBV27	16	TRBJ2-3	CASSLGAGPSTDTQYF	TGTGCCAGCAGTTTAGGGGCGGGACCAAGCACAGATACGCAGTATTTT
NA	NA	TRBV4-2	14	TRBJ1-5	CASSQGRNNQPQHF	TGTGCCAGCAGCCAAGGGCGGAACAATCAGCCCCAGCATTTT
NA	NA	TRBV6-2/TRBV6-3	16	TRBJ1-4	CASSPIVMGHNEKLFF	TGTGCCAGCAGCCCTATCGTAATGGGGCATAATGAAAAACTGTTTTTT
TRBD2	NA	TRBV4-3	15	TRBJ2-7	CASSRGGTGGYEQYF	TGCGCCAGCAGCCGCGGAGGCACGGGGGGCTACGAGCAGTACTTC
NA	NA	TRBV6-2/TRBV6-3	14	TRBJ2-2	CASSFPDSTGELFF	TGTGCCAGCAGTTTTCCAGACAGCACCGGGGAGCTGTTTTTT
TRBD1	NA	TRBV4-1	18	TRBJ1-1	CASSQDGWTGGGSTEAFF	TGCGCCAGCAGCCAAGATGGCTGGACAGGGGGCGGTAGCACTGAAGCTTTCTTT
NA	NA	TRBV7-9	14	TRBJ2-5	CASSSDVGPETQYF	TGTGCCAGCAGCTCGGACGTGGGGCCAGAGACCCAGTACTTC
NA	NA	TRBV27	13	TRBJ2-5	CASSLRGYETQYF	TGTGCCAGCAGTTTAAGAGGGTACGAGACCCAGTACTTC
NA	NA	TRBV2	12	TRBJ2-1	CASSERYNEQFF	TGTGCCAGCAGCGAGCGGTACAATGAGCAGTTCTTC
TRBD2	NA	TRBV10-3	16	TRBJ2-2	CAIGTSGGINTGELFF	TGTGCCATCGGGACTAGCGGGGGGATAAACACCGGGGAGCTGTTTTTT
TRBD2	NA	TRBV19	16	TRBJ2-2	CASTTAWRGDTGELFF	TGTGCCAGTACCACCGCCTGGCGGGGGGACACCGGGGAGCTGTTTTTT
TRBD1	NA	TRBV6-5	14	TRBJ1-2	CASSSPGQIYGYTF	TGTGCCAGCAGTTCGCCGGGACAGATTTATGGCTACACCTTC
NA	NA	TRBV7-2	14	TRBJ2-3	CASSPQPSTDTQYF	TGTGCCAGCAGCCCACAGCCAAGCACAGATACGCAGTATTTT
TRBD1	NA	TRBV7-9	13	TRBJ1-2	CASSNRGAWGYTF	TGTGCCAGCAGCAACAGGGGAGCTTGGGGCTACACCTTC
NA	NA	TRBV18	11	TRBJ2-7	CASSRDYEQYF	TGTGCCAGCTCACGAGATTACGAGCAGTACTTC
TRBD2	NA	TRBV5-1	17	TRBJ2-2	CASSSLTSGRFTGELFF	TGCGCCAGCAGCTCACTGACTAGCGGGAGGTTCACCGGGGAGCTGTTTTTT
NA	NA	TRBV6-5	13	TRBJ1-5	CASDLGQGQPQHF	TGTGCCAGCGATCTCGGGCAGGGTCAGCCCCAGCATTTT
TRBD1	NA	TRBV18	16	TRBJ2-5	CASSPTQGPYQETQYF	TGTGCCAGCTCACCCACACAGGGGCCGTACCAAGAGACCCAGTACTTC
TRBD2	NA	TRBV5-1	14	TRBJ2-1	CASSDPGGSGEQFF	TGCGCCAGCAGCGACCCCGGCGGGAGCGGTGAGCAGTTCTTC
TRBD2	NA	TRBV3-1/TRBV3-2	17	TRBJ2-2	CASSSQRDGRFGGELFF	TGTGCCAGCAGCTCCCAGCGGGACGGGCGGTTTGGCGGGGAGCTGTTTTTT